This T cell receptor (beta chain) was sequenced for a study of blood T cells in healthy people across ages. Findings and limits, study-wide: Conclusively comparing naive with antigen-experienced cells was impossible with unsorted PBMCs.

The CDR3 length is 15 residues. The V end was cut by 1 base, the J end by 4 bases, with 13 bases between. From germline, CDR1 is SEHNR and CDR2 FQNEAQ (reference sequence). A word on this clonotype: Its antigen is unidentified.

Then a second PCR, running about 6 to 12 cycles, was carried out with a sample-barcoded 5' primer and a J-beta primer mix. Paired-end reads containing CDR3 totaled no fewer than 2.5 million for each sample. TCRdb fed the 5' RACE reads into MiXCR, producing one record per CDR3 protein. The profile shows around 1,600,000 distinct CDR3 sequences, approximately 39% of them singletons. The chain has TRBV7-9 and TRBJ1-1; a weak D match, TRBD1 (6 bases). This sequence originates from a woman aged 18-35 years in good health. Sequenced: blood. The CDR3 spells CASSLGQGQRTEAFF. CDR3 in DNA: TGTGCCAGCAGCTTAGGTCAGGGGCAGCGCACTGAAGCTTTCTTT. Filled out from reference TRBV7-9 and TRBJ1-1, the complete variable domain reads DTGVSQNPRHKITKRGQNVTFRCDPISEHNRLYWYRQTLGQGPEFLTYFQNEAQLEKSRLLSDRFSAERPKGSFSTLEIQRTEQGDSAMYLCASSLGQGQRTEAFFGQGTRLTVV.